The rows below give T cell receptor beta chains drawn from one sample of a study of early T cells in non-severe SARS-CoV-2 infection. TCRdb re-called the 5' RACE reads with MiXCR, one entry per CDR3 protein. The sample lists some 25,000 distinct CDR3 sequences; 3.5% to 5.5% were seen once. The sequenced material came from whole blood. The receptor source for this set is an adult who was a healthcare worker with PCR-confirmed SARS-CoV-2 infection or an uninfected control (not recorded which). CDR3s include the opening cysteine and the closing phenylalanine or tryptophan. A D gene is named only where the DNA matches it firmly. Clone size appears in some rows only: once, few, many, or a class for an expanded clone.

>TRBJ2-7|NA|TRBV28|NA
CASSFGGGDEQYF
TGTGCCAGCAGTTTTGGGGGAGGCGACGAGCAGTACTTC
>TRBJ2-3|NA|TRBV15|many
CATSRVQRPQYF
TGTGCCACCAGCAGAGTTCAGCGACCGCAGTATTTT
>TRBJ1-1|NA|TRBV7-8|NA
CASSLTLMANTEAFF
TGTGCCAGCAGCTTAACGTTGATGGCGAACACTGAAGCTTTCTTT
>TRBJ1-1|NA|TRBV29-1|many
CSVIVSGTEAFF
TGCAGCGTTATAGTTTCGGGGACTGAAGCTTTCTTT
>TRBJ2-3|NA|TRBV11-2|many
CASSSSGRPNTDTQYF
TGTGCCAGCAGCTCGTCGGGACGCCCAAACACAGATACGCAGTATTTT
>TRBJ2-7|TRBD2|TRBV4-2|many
CASSLRLAGYRQNYEQYF
TGTGCCAGCAGCCTCCGACTAGCGGGGTACAGACAGAACTACGAGCAGTACTTC
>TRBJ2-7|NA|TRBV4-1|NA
CASSQDTSASYEQYF
TGCGCCAGCAGCCAAGACACTTCCGCGTCCTACGAGCAGTACTTC
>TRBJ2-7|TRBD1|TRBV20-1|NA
CSANDRGSEQYF
TGCAGTGCTAACGACAGGGGTTCCGAGCAGTACTTC
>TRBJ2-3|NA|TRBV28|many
CASSRDSRTDTQYF
TGTGCCAGCAGTAGGGACTCCCGCACAGATACGCAGTATTTT
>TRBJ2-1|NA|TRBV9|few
CASSPHNEQFF
TGTGCCAGCAGCCCCCACAATGAGCAGTTCTTC
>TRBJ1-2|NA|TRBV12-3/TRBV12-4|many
CASTSSRDISGYTF
TGTGCCAGCACTTCTTCCCGGGACATCTCTGGCTACACCTTC
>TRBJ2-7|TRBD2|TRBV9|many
CASSVAGGRDEQYF
TGTGCCAGCAGCGTAGCGGGGGGGCGCGACGAGCAGTACTTC
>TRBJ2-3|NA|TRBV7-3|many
CANSLLGGPSTDTQYF
TGTGCCAACAGCTTATTGGGGGGACCTAGCACAGATACGCAGTATTTT
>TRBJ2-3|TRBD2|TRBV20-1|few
CSARGPSGTDTQYF
TGCAGTGCCAGAGGTCCTAGCGGGACAGATACGCAGTATTTT
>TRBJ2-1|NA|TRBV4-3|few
CASSQDNSYRGNEQFF
TGCGCCAGCAGCCAAGATAACAGCTACAGAGGAAATGAGCAGTTCTTC
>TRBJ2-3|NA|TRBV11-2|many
CASSPTRGTDTQYF
TGTGCCAGCAGTCCCACTCGGGGCACAGATACGCAGTATTTT
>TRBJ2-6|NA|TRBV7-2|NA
CASVQDSGANVLTF
TGTGCCAGCGTACAGGATTCTGGGGCCAACGTCCTGACTTTC
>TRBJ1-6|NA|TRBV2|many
CASSPSSSYNSPLHF
TGTGCCAGCAGCCCTAGTAGCTCCTATAATTCACCCCTCCACTTT
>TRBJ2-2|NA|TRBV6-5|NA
CASRTNTGELFF
TGTGCCAGCAGGACGAACACCGGGGAGCTGTTTTTT
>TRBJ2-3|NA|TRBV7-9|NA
CASSLSQGRTDTQYF
TGTGCCAGCAGCTTATCTCAGGGACGAACGGATACGCAGTATTTT
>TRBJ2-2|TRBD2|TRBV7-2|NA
CASSLGASGVWTGELFF
TGTGCCAGCAGCTTAGGAGCTAGCGGGGTGTGGACCGGGGAGCTGTTTTTT
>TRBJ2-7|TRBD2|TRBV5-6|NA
CASSPSGGPYHEQYF
TGTGCCAGCAGCCCTAGCGGGGGCCCCTATCACGAGCAGTACTTC
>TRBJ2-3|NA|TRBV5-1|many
CASSLGDITDTQYF
TGCGCCAGCAGCTTGGGGGACATCACAGATACGCAGTATTTT
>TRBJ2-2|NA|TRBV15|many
CATGDGMDSYTGELFF
TGTGCCACGGGAGATGGGATGGACAGTTACACCGGGGAGCTGTTTTTT
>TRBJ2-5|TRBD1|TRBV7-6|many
CASSGRDRSYETQYF
TGTGCCAGCAGCGGCCGGGACAGAAGTTATGAGACCCAGTACTTC
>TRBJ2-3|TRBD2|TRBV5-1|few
CASSLGTSGNTDTQYF
TGCGCCAGCAGCTTGGGTACTAGCGGTAACACAGATACGCAGTATTTT
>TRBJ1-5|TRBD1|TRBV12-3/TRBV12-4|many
CASSLTGQNNQPQHF
TGTGCCAGCAGTTTGACGGGACAGAACAATCAGCCCCAGCATTTT